This entry lists 6 T cell receptor beta chains sequenced from one sample in a study of siplizumab effects on memory and regulatory T cells. The protocol was immunoSEQ multiplex PCR, while the TCRdb copy is restricted to in-frame clones and leaves out a portion. The table lists just over 40,000 clones, 89% of them singletons. Sample: naive CD4+ T cells sorted from blood. These receptor sequences come from a human donor in good health.

This clone was detected only once. The chain has TRBV19 and TRBJ2-1, with 8 bases aligning to TRBD1. V was pared by 7 bases and J by 0 bases, with 5 bases of the junction left unmatched. Per the germline V gene, CDR1 is LNHDA and CDR2 is SQIVND (reference sequence). CDR3 size: 15 residues. The CDR3 DNA reads TGTGCCAGTACTAGACAGGGGATCTCCTACAATGAGCAGTTCTTC. Translated: CASTRQGISYNEQFF.

The J gene is TRBJ2-3, the V gene TRBV7-2; the D is unclear. The CDR3 is made up of 14 amino acids. The ends were cut back, 4 bases at V and 6 bases at J, with 14 bases in the middle. Germline-derived CDR1 and CDR2 are SGHTA and FQGNSA. CDR3 nucleotide sequence: TGTGCCAGCAGCTCTCTCAAGGGAAGGGATACGCAGTATTTT. Translation gives CASSSLKGRDTQYF.

There are a few counts of this clone. This sequence joins TRBV6-5 and TRBJ1-5, with unresolved D. Trimming took 6 bases from V and 0 from J, leaving 6 bases between them. Germline V gene data show CDR1 as MNHEY and CDR2 as SVGAGI. CDR3 size: 13 residues. The CDR3 DNA reads TGTGCCAGCAGGGATAATAGCAATCAGCCCCAGCATTTT. Translated: CASRDNSNQPQHF.

The chain couples TRBV7-6 to TRBJ2-1; TRBD2 agrees at 13 bases. The germline V gene encodes CDR1 SGHVS and CDR2 FNYEAQ. This CDR3 has 16 amino acids. Trimming at V came to 6 bases and at J to 10 bases, leaving 12 bases not matched to a gene. CDR3 sequence: CASSQPGLAGADEQFF. CDR3 bases: TGTGCCAGCAGTCAGCCTGGACTAGCGGGAGCCGACGAGCAGTTCTTC.

The chain employs TRBV29-1 and TRBJ2-1, with TRBD2 matching over 8 bases. The germline gives CDR1 SQVTM, CDR2 ANQGSEA. The CDR3 has 12 amino acids. V trimming: 4 bases; J trimming: 4 bases; junction bases outside the gene matches: 0. The CDR3 nucleotides are TGCAGCGTTGCTAGCGGGTACAATGAGCAGTTCTTC. Encoded protein: CSVASGYNEQFF.

The V gene is TRBV10-3, the J gene TRBJ2-3; 10 bases are shared with TRBD1. CDR3 size: 14 residues. In germline, CDR1 is ENHRY, CDR2 SYGVKD. Trimming took 4 bases from V and 6 from J; bases not matched to a gene: 4. This chain's CDR3 is CAISGGQGIDTQYF. CDR3 bases: TGTGCCATCAGTGGGGGACAGGGGATCGATACGCAGTATTTT.